The 16 T cell receptor beta chains in this list originate from one sample, sequenced in a study of identical twins. MiXCR, run by TCRdb on the 5' RACE reads, gives a single entry per CDR3 protein. The sample contains some 500,000 distinct CDR3 sequences, roughly an eighth of which appear only once. The sample was also reused in another study, on yellow fever vaccine responses in identical twins.

The sequenced material came from CD4+ T cells sorted from blood. Receptors originate from a woman aged 18-35 years in good health.

This clonotype was detected only a few times. V is TRBV4-1 and J is TRBJ2-1, with TRBD2 matching over 10 bases. This CDR3 comprises 16 residues. Trimming took 1 base from V and 10 from J; bases not matched to a gene: 10. The germline V gene has CDR1 MGHRA and CDR2 YSYEKL. The CDR3 region is CASSQGASGGPREQFF. CDR3 in DNA: TGCGCCAGCAGCCAAGGCGCTAGCGGGGGCCCTCGGGAGCAGTTCTTC.

This clonotype showed up just a few times. The chain combines TRBV4-2 with TRBJ2-2; 8 bases line up with TRBD2. After removal of 5 bases from V and 7 bases from J, the junction contained 6 bases not matched to a gene. Germline assignment: CDR1 LGHNA and CDR2 YNFKEQ. There are 14 residues in the CDR3. The CDR3 region is CASSKAGDNGELFF. CDR3 in DNA: TGTGCCAGCAGCAAAGCGGGAGATAACGGGGAGCTGTTTTTT.

This clonotype was detected a few times. The gene calls are TRBV7-2 and TRBJ1-1; 7 bases match TRBD1. Per the germline V gene, CDR1 is SGHTA and CDR2 is FQGNSA. The CDR3 length is 15 residues. Trimming took 4 bases from V and 0 from J; bases not matched to a gene: 5. The DNA of the CDR3 is TGTGCCAGCAGCTCCATGGGACAGCTGAACACTGAAGCTTTCTTT. Amino acids: CASSSMGQLNTEAFF. Full variable domain (outside the CDR3, taken from reference TRBV7-2 and TRBJ1-1): GAGVSQSPSNKVTEKGKDVELRCDPISGHTALYWYRQSLGQGLEFLIYFQGNSAPDKSGLPSDRFSAERTGGSVSTLTIQRTQQEDSAVYLCASSSMGQLNTEAFFGQGTRLTVV.

This sequence joins TRBV5-6 and TRBJ2-1; D is unclear. The V end lost 4 bases, the J end lost 0 bases, and 11 bases lay between the germline ends. Germline V CDR1 and CDR2: SGHDT, YYEEEE. The CDR3 length is 15 residues. Here the CDR3 DNA reads TGTGCCAGCAGCCTCTACTCGAGCTCCTACAATGAGCAGTTCTTC. The encoded protein is CASSLYSSSYNEQFF.

There are many counts of this clonotype. J is TRBJ1-2 and V is TRBV12-3 or TRBV12-4; D is possibly TRBD1 (6 bases). V lost 2 bases to trimming and J lost 4 bases, with 8 bases between them. This CDR3 contains 13 residues. CDR3 nucleotides: TGTGCCAGCAGTTTAAAAGGGGGCTATGGCTACACCTTC. Amino acid sequence: CASSLKGGYGYTF.

The rearrangement uses TRBV7-8 and TRBJ2-7; D is ambiguous. The CDR3 extends over 12 amino acids. Germline CDR1 SGHVS, CDR2 FQNEAQ. Trimming took off 3 bases at V and 4 bases at J, with 7 bases between the two ends. CDR3 sequence (DNA): TGTGCCAGCAGCTTCCCCTTTTACGAGCAGTACTTC. It encodes CASSFPFYEQYF.

This clonotype occurred a few times. The genes are TRBV5-1 and TRBJ2-1, with a tentative D call TRBD2 (6 bases). The CDR3 covers 15 residues. Germline V gene lookup returns CDR1 SGHRS and CDR2 YFSETQ. Trimming cost V 6 bases and J 0 bases, with 13 bases left between them. The CDR3 DNA reads TGCGCCAGCATCCGGGACTTCAGCTCCTACAATGAGCAGTTCTTC. Its translation is CASIRDFSSYNEQFF. Full variable domain (outside the CDR3, taken from reference TRBV5-1 and TRBJ2-1): KAGVTQTPRYLIKTRGQQVTLSCSPISGHRSVSWYQQTPGQGLQFLFEYFSETQRNKGNFPGRFSGRQFSNSRSEMNVSTLELGDSALYLCASIRDFSSYNEQFFGPGTRLTVL.

The chain combines TRBV7-2 with TRBJ2-3; perhaps D is TRBD1 or TRBD2 (5 bases each). The ends were cut back, 5 bases at V and 3 bases at J, with 15 bases in the middle. Looked up from germline, CDR1 is SGHTA and CDR2 is FQGNSA. The CDR3 is made up of 15 amino acids. This CDR3 is CASSARGVETDTQYF. CDR3 DNA: TGTGCCAGCAGCGCTAGAGGGGTGGAAACAGATACGCAGTATTTT.

This clonotype was seen ten or more times. The V gene is TRBV29-1, the J gene TRBJ2-3; 7 nucleotides match TRBD1. The CDR3 runs 14 residues. With 7 bases clipped from V and 2 bases from J, the junction kept 9 bases outside the gene matches. CDR1 and CDR2 from the germline V gene are SQVTM and ANQGSEA. CDR3 residues: CSGRDSQHTDTQYF. The CDR3 DNA reads TGCAGCGGAAGGGACAGCCAGCACACAGATACGCAGTATTTT.

This clonotype occurred a few times. The chain employs TRBV6-1 and TRBJ2-7, with 11 bases that match TRBD2. The CDR3 runs to 14 residues. CDR1 is MNHNS, CDR2 SASEGT, per germline. V gave up 5 bases and J gave up 7 bases; unmatched junction bases: 7. The CDR3 DNA reads TGTGCCAGCAGTCTCCCGGGACTAGCGGAAGAGCAGTACTTC. Residues: CASSLPGLAEEQYF.

This clonotype was counted only a few times. The rearrangement links TRBV7-9 to TRBJ2-5; 13 bases line up with TRBD2. Trimming removed 2 bases from V and 5 bases from J; junction bases left unmatched: 5. CDR1 is SEHNR, CDR2 FQNEAQ, per germline (reference sequence). The CDR3 runs 16 residues. CDR3 nucleotides: TGTGCCAGCAGCTTACGGACTAGCGGGGGCCGGGAGACCCAGTACTTC. It yields the protein CASSLRTSGGRETQYF.

In this sample, this clonotype turned up a few times. The J gene is TRBJ2-1, the V gene TRBV7-9; the match to TRBD2 covers 7 bases. This CDR3 has 15 amino acids. V was clipped by 3 bases and J by 4 bases; unmatched bases: 6. The germline V gene encodes CDR1 SEHNR and CDR2 FQNEAQ (reference sequence). The CDR3 is CASSFRLAVYNEQFF. CDR3 in DNA: TGTGCCAGCAGCTTCAGACTAGCCGTTTACAATGAGCAGTTCTTC.

There are a few counts of this clonotype. The chain combines TRBV10-3 with TRBJ2-5, with 7 bases identical to TRBD1. The CDR3 extends over 15 amino acids. In germline, CDR1 is ENHRY, CDR2 SYGVKD. Trimming removed 6 bases from V and 1 base from J; junction bases left unmatched: 8. The CDR3 sequence: CAIRDRVLSQETQYF. The CDR3 coding sequence is TGTGCCATCAGAGACAGGGTATTGTCCCAAGAGACCCAGTACTTC.

In this sample, this clonotype turned up many times. The chain joins TRBV14 to TRBJ2-7; unclear D gene. The CDR3 runs to 12 residues. V was cut by 1 base and J by 7 bases, with 8 bases left in between. Looked up from germline, CDR1 is SGHDN and CDR2 is FVKESK. The CDR3 sequence: CASSQATVEQYF. DNA of the CDR3: TGTGCCAGCAGCCAAGCGACCGTGGAGCAGTACTTC. The entire variable domain, with the rest obtained from reference TRBV14 and TRBJ2-7, is as follows: EAGVTQFPSHSVIEKGQTVTLRCDPISGHDNLYWYRRVMGKEIKFLLHFVKESKQDESGMPNNRFLAERTGGTYSTLKVQPAELEDSGVYFCASSQATVEQYFGPGTRLTVT.

This clonotype was observed a few times. The CDR3 sequence is CASSYSGTAYNTGELFF. As DNA, the CDR3 is TGTGCCAGCAGTTACTCCGGGACAGCATATAACACCGGGGAGCTGTTTTTT. This chain uses TRBV6-2 or TRBV6-3 with TRBJ2-2, with 7 nucleotides matching TRBD1. The CDR3 length is 17 residues. Germline V gene sequence: CDR1 MNHEY, CDR2 SVGEGT. Trimming removed 0 bases from V and 2 bases from J; junction bases left unmatched: 6.

In its sample, this clonotype was seen a few times. The chain couples TRBV6-2 or TRBV6-3 to TRBJ2-1; no clear D gene. The length of the CDR3 is 14 residues. Germline V gives CDR1 MNHEY, CDR2 SVGEGT. V dropped 10 bases and J dropped 8 bases, with 21 bases sitting between them. The CDR3 region is CATKKALVAYEQFF. CDR3 DNA: TGTGCCACCAAAAAAGCCCTAGTTGCCTATGAGCAGTTCTTC.